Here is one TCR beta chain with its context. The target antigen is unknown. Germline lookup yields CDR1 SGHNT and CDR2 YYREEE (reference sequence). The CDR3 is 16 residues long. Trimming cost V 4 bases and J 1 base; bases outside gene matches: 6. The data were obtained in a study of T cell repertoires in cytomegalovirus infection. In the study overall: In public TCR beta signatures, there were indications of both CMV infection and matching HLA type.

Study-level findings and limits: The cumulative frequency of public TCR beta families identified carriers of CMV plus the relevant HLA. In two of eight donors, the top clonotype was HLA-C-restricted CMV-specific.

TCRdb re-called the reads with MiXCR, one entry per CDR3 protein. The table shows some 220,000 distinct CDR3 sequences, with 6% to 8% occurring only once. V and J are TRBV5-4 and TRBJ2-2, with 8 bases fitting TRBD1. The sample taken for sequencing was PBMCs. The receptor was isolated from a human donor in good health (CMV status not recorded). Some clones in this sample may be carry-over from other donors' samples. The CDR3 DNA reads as TGTGCCAGCAGCCCAGGGGGGACAGGGAACACCGGGGAGCTGTTTTTT. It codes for CASSPGGTGNTGELFF.